This T cell receptor (beta chain) was sequenced in a study of control samples from healthy donors and cancer patients. Profiling relied on immunoSEQ multiplex PCR, and the TCRdb table lists in-frame clones only, not all of them. The profile covers about 150,000 clones, with about 94% appearing a single time and under 2.5% taken by the ten largest. The TCR was taken from a middle-aged man in good health. Sequenced: blood.

The DNA for the CDR3 is TGTGCCAGCAGTGAAGCAGGCCGGAGTACTAACTATGGCTACACCTTC. It is translated as CASSEAGRSTNYGYTF. The chain couples TRBV2 to TRBJ1-2; D is unresolved. The CDR3 has 16 residues. Germline V gives CDR1 SNHLY, CDR2 FYNNEI. With 0 bases removed from V and 0 bases from J, the gap between germline ends came to 11 bases.